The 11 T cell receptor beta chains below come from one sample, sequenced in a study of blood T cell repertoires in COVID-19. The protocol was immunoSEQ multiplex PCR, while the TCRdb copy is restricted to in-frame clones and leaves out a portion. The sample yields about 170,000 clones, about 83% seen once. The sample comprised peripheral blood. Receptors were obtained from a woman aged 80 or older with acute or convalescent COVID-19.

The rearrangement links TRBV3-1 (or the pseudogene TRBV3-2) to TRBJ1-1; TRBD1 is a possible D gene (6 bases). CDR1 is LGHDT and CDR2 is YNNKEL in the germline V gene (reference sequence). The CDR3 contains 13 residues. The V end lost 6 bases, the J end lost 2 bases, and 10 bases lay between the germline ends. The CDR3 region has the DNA TGTGCCAGCAGTTACAGGGTTAACACTGAAGCTTTCTTT. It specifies CASSYRVNTEAFF.

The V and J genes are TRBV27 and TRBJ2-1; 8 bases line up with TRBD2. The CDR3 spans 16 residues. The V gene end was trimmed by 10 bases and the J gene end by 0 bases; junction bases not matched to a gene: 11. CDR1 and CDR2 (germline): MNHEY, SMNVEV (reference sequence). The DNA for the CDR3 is TGTGCCACTCGGACTACGGGGGGGAGCTCCTACAATGAGCAGTTCTTC. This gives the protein CATRTTGGSSYNEQFF.

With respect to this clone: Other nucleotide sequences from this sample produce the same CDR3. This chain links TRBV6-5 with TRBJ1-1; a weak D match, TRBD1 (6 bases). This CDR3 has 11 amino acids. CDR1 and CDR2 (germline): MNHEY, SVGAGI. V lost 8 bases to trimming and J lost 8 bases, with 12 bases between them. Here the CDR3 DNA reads TGTGCCAGCTCCCGACAGGACGAAGCTTTCTTT. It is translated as CASSRQDEAFF.

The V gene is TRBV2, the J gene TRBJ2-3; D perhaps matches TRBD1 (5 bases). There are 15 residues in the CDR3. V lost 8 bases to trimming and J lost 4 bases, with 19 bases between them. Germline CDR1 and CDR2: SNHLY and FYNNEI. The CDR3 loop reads CASLLDQGVADTQYF. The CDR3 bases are TGTGCCAGCCTCTTGGACCAAGGGGTCGCAGATACGCAGTATTTT.

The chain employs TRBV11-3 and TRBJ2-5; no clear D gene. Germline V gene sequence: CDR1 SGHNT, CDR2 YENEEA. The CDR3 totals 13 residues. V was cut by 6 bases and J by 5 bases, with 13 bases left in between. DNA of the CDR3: TGTGCCAGCAGTCCCGGGTTCCAGGAGACCCAGTACTTC. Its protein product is CASSPGFQETQYF.

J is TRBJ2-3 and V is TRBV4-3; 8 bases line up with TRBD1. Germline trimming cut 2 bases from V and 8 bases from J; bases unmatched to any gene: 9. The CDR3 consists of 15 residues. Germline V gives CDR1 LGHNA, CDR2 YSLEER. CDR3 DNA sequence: TGCGCCAGCAGCCAACAAGGACAGGGCATGGGTACGCAGTATTTT. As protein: CASSQQGQGMGTQYF.

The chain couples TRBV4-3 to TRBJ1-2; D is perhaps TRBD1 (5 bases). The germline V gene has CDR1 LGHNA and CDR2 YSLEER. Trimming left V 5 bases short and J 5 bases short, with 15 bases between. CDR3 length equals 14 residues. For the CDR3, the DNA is TGCGCCAGCAGCAACTACCAGGGTGGTTATGGCTACACCTTC. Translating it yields CASSNYQGGYGYTF.

CDR3 sequence reads: CASSRPVSGSPLHF. CDR3 nucleotides: TGTGCCAGCAGTCGCCCCGTGAGTGGTTCACCCCTCCACTTT. The rearrangement joins TRBV6-5 to TRBJ1-6, with unresolved D. CDR1 and CDR2 (germline): MNHEY, SVGAGI. Trimming removed 5 bases from V and 9 bases from J, with 14 bases in between. The CDR3 runs 14 residues.

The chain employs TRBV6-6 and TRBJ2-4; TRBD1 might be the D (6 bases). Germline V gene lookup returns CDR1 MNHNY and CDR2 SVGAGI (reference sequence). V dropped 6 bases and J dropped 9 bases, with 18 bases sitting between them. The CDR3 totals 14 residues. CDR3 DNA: TGTGCCAGCAGAACCCGACAGGTCTTGGGCATTCAGTACTTC. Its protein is CASRTRQVLGIQYF.

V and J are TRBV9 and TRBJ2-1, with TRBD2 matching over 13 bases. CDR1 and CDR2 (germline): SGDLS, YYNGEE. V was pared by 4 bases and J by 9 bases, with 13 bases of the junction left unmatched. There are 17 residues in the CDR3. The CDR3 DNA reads TGTGCCAGCAGCCCCTACCCCGGGACTAGCGGGATTGCTGAGCAGTTCTTC. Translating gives CASSPYPGTSGIAEQFF.

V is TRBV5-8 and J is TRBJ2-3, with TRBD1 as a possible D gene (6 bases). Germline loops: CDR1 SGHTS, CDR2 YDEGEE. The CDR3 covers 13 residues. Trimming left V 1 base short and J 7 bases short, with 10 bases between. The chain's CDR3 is CASSLLQGHTQYF. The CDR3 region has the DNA TGTGCCAGCAGCTTGCTACAGGGCCATACGCAGTATTTT.